This T cell receptor beta chain was observed in a study of cytomegalovirus exposure and HLA in healthy donors. General observations from the study: Most TCRs appeared rarely, but some public TCRs recurred in many donors. TCR beta sequences reportedly predicted most subjects' HLA-A and HLA-B alleles accurately.

This clone was observed once. Its antigen is currently unknown. Sampled while nominally healthy, donors likely had unrecorded immune exposures. The CDR3 is made up of 13 amino acids. V lost 3 bases to trimming and J lost 4 bases, with 8 bases between them. The V gene's germline CDR1 is ENHRY and CDR2 SYGVKD. The primer mix had 60 Vbeta and 13 Jbeta primers. Some clones are missing from TCRdb's copy, which holds only in-frame ones; the method was immunoSEQ multiplex PCR. The table lists around 67,000 clones, roughly 80% of them singletons. The chain joins TRBV10-3 to TRBJ2-3; D perhaps matches TRBD1 (5 bases). The sequenced sample was PBMCs. The TCR was taken from a woman in her twenties or thirties in good health and CMV-seropositive. The CDR3 region is CAISDYRSDTQYF. The CDR3 DNA sequence: TGTGCCATCAGTGATTACAGGTCAGATACGCAGTATTTT.